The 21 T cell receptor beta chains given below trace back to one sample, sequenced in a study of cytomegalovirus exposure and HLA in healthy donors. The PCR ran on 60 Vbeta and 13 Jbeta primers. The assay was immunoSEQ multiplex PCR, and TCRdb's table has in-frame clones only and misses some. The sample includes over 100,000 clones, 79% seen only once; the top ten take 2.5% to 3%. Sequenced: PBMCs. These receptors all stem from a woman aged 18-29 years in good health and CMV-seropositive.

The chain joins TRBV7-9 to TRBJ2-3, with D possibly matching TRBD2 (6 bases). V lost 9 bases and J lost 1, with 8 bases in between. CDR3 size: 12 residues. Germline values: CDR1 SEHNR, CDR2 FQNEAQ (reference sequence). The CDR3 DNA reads TGTGCCAGTGAGCGGGGCACAGATACGCAGTATTTT. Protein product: CASERGTDTQYF. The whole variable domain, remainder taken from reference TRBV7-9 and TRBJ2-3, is DTGVSQNPRHKITKRGQNVTFRCDPISEHNRLYWYRQTLGQGPEFLTYFQNEAQLEKSRLLSDRFSAERPKGSFSTLEIQRTEQGDSAMYLCASERGTDTQYFGPGTRLTVL.

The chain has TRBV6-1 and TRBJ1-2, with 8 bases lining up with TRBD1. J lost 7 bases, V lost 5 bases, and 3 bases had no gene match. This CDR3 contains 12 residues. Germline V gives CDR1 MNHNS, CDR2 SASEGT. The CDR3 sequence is CASSFGTGGYTF. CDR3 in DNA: TGTGCCAGCAGTTTCGGGACAGGTGGCTACACCTTC.

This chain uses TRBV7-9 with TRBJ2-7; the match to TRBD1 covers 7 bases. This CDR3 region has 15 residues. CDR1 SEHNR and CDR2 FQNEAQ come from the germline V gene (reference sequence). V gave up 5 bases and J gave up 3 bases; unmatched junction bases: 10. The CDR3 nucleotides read TGTGCCAGCAGCCTTAATAGACAGGGCCGCTACGAGCAGTACTTC. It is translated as CASSLNRQGRYEQYF.

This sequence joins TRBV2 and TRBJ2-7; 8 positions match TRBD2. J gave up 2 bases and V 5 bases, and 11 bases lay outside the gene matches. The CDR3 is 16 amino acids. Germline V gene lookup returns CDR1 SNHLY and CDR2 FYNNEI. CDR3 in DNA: TGTGCCAGCAGTTCCCCTGAGCGGGAGTGGCCCTACGAGCAGTACTTC. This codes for CASSSPEREWPYEQYF.

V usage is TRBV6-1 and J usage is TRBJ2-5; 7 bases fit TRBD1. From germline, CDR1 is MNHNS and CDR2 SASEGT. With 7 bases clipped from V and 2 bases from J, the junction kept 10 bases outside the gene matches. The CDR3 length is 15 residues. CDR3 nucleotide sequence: TGTGCCAGCACCCGACAGGGCCTGGATCAAGAGACCCAGTACTTC. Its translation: CASTRQGLDQETQYF.

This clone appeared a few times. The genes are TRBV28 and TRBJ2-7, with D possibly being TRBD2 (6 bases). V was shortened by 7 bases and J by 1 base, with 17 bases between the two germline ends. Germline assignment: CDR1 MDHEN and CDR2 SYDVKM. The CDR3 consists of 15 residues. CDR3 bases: TGTGCCAGCAAACCCCAGCGGGCCACTTCCTACGAGCAGTACTTC. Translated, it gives CASKPQRATSYEQYF.

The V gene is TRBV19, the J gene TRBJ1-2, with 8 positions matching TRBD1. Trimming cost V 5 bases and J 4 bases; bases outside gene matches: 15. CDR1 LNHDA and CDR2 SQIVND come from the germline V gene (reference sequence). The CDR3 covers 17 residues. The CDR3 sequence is CASSLGATAGGLYGYTF. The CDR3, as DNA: TGTGCCAGTAGTTTGGGGGCGACGGCAGGGGGCCTCTATGGCTACACCTTC.

CDR3 sequence: CASSLRGYQETQYF. Written as DNA, the CDR3 is TGTGCCAGCAGTTTGCGGGGGTACCAAGAGACCCAGTACTTC. The chain links TRBV27 to TRBJ2-5; 7 bases map to TRBD2. The junction had 1 base not matched to a gene; V was cut back by 3 bases and J by 0 bases. The CDR3 is 14 amino acids. Germline V gene sequence: CDR1 MNHEY, CDR2 SMNVEV (reference sequence).

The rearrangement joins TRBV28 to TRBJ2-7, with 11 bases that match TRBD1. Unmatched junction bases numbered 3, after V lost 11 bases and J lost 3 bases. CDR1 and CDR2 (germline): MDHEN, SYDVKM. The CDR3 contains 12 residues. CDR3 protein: CAGQGANYEQYF. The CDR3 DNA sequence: TGTGCCGGACAGGGGGCCAACTACGAGCAGTACTTC.

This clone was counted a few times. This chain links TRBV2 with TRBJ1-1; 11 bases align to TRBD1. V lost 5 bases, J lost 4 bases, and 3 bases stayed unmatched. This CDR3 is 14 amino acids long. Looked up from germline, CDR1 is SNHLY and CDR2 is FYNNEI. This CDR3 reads CASSRDRGGTEAFF. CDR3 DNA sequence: TGTGCCAGCAGTAGGGACAGGGGGGGCACTGAAGCTTTCTTT.

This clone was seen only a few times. The CDR3 is CASSTSGRAGDTQYF. CDR3 nucleotide sequence: TGTGCCAGCAGCACTAGCGGGAGGGCCGGAGATACGCAGTATTTT. The V call is TRBV9, the J call TRBJ2-3; TRBD2 matches at 13 bases. V dropped 4 bases and J dropped 5; count of bases not matched to a gene: 4. Germline values: CDR1 SGDLS, CDR2 YYNGEE. CDR3 length equals 15 residues.

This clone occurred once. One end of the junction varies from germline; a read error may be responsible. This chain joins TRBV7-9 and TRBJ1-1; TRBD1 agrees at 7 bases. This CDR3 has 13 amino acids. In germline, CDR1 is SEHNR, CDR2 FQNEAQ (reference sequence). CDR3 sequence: CASSRLQGVSLRF. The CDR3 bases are TGTGCCAGCAGCCGATTGCAGGGGGTAAGCTTGCGGTTT.

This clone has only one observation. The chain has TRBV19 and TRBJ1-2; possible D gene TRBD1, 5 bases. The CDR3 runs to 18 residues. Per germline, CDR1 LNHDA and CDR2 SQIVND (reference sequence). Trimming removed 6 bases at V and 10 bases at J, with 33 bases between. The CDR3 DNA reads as TGTGCCAGTAGCTCGAATTTCTTTAAAAGGACAAGCCAATGGGACTACACCTTC. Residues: CASSSNFFKRTSQWDYTF.

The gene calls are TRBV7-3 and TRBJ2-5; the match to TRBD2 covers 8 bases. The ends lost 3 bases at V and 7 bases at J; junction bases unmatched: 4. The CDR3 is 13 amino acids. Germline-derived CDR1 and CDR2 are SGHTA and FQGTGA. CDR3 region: CASSLGTSGTQYF. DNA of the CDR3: TGTGCCAGCAGCTTGGGGACTAGTGGGACCCAGTACTTC.

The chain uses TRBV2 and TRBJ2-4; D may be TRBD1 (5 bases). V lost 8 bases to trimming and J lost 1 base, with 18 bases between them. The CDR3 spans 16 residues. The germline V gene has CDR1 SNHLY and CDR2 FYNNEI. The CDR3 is CASALGQIWAKNIQYF. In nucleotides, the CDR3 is TGTGCCAGCGCGCTAGGACAAATTTGGGCCAAAAACATTCAGTACTTC.

The CDR3 here is CTSSRNQLADLSEQYF. DNA of the CDR3: TGCACCAGCAGCCGCAACCAACTAGCGGACCTATCCGAGCAGTACTTC. The chain employs TRBV1 and TRBJ2-7; the D call in the table, TRBD2, was not verified against the DNA. TRBV1 is flagged as a pseudogene. CDR3 size: 16 residues.

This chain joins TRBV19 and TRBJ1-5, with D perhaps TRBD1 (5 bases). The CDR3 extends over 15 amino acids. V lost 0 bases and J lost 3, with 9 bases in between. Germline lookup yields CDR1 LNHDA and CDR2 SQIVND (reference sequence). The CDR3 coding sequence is TGTGCCAGTAGTATAGACCCAGGGTACAATCAGCCCCAGCATTTT. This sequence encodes CASSIDPGYNQPQHF.

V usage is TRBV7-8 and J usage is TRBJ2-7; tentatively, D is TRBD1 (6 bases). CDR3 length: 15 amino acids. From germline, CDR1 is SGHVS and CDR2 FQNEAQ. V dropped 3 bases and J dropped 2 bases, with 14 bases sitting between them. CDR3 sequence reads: CASSFRTAEAYEQYF. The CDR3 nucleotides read TGTGCCAGCAGCTTCCGGACAGCAGAAGCCTACGAGCAGTACTTC. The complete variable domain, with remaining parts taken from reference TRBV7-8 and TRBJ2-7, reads GAGVSQSPRYKVAKRGQDVALRCDPISGHVSLFWYQQALGQGPEFLTYFQNEAQLDKSGLPSDRFFAERPEGSVSTLKIQRTQQEDSAVYLCASSFRTAEAYEQYFGPGTRLTVT.

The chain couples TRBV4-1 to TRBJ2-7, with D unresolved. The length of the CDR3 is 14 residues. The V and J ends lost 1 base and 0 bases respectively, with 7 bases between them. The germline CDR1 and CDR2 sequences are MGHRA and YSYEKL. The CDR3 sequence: CASSQVKFSYEQYF. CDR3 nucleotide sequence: TGCGCCAGCAGCCAAGTTAAATTCTCCTACGAGCAGTACTTC.

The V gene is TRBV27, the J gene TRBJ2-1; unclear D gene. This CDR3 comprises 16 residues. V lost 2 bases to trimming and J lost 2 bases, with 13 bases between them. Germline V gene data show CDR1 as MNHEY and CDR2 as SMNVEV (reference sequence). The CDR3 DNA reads TGTGCCAGCAGTTTACTGGCGGAATCCGCCTACAATGAGCAGTTCTTC. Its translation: CASSLLAESAYNEQFF.

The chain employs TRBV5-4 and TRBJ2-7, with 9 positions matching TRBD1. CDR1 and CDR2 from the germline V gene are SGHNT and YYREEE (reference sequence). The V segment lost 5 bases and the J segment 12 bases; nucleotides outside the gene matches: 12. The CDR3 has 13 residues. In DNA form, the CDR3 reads TGTGCCAGCAGTTTTTCAGAAAGGGACAGGGTGTACTTC. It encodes CASSFSERDRVYF. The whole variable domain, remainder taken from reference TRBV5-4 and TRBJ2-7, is ETGVTQSPTHLIKTRGQQVTLRCSSQSGHNTVSWYQQALGQGPQFIFQYYREEENGRGNFPPRFSGLQFPNYSSELNVNALELDDSALYLCASSFSERDRVYFGPGTRLTVT.